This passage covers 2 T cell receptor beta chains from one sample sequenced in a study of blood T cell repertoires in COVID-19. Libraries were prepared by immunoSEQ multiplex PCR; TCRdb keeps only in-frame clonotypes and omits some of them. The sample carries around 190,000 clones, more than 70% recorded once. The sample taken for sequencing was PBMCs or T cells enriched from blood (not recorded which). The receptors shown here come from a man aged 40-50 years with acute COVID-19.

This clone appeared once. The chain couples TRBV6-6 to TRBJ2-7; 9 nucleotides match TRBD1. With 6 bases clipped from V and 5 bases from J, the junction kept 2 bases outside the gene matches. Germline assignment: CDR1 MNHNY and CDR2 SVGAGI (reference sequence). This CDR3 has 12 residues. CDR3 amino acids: CASSRQGDEQYF. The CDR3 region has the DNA TGTGCCAGCAGCCGACAGGGGGACGAGCAGTACTTC.

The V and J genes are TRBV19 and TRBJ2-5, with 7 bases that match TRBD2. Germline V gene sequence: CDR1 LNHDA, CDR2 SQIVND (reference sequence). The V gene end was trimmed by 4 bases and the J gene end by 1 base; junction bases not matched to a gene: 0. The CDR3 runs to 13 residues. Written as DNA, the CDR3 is TGTGCCAGTAGTAGGGGGGGCCAAGAGACCCAGTACTTC. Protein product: CASSRGGQETQYF. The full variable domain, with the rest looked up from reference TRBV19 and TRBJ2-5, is DGGITQSPKYLFRKEGQNVTLSCEQNLNHDAMYWYRQDPGQGLRLIYYSQIVNDFQKGDIAEGYSVSREKKESFPLTVTSAQKNPTAFYLCASSRGGQETQYFGPGTRLLVL.